The 12 T cell receptor beta chains reported below all come from one sample, sequenced in a study of T cells after yellow fever vaccination. A single record per CDR3 protein comes from TCRdb applying MiXCR to the 5' RACE reads. Altogether approximately 96,000 distinct CDR3 sequences are present, roughly 8.2% being singletons, with the ten largest covering around a sixth. This sample comprised CD8+ T cells not binding an NS4B(214-222) dextramer, sorted from PBMCs, obtained around 15 days after the first yellow fever vaccination. The receptor source for this set is a man aged 18 to 30 who received the YFV17D yellow fever vaccine.

V and J are TRBV6-5 and TRBJ1-2; tentatively, D is TRBD1 (5 bases). The CDR3 length is 13 residues. V lost 0 bases and J lost 4, with 6 bases in between. Germline V gene sequence: CDR1 MNHEY, CDR2 SVGAGI. The CDR3 region is CASSYSGGYGYTF. The CDR3 DNA sequence: TGTGCCAGCAGTTACTCTGGGGGCTATGGCTACACCTTC.

In its sample, this clonotype was seen a few times. The rearrangement joins TRBV15 to TRBJ2-7; 9 bases match TRBD1. There are 14 residues in the CDR3. V was clipped by 6 bases and J by 2 bases; unmatched bases: 5. Germline V gives CDR1 LNHNV, CDR2 YYDKDF (reference sequence). The CDR3 loop is CATRRDRATYEQYV. The DNA of the CDR3 is TGTGCCACCAGACGGGACAGGGCCACCTACGAGCAGTACGTC.

The genes are TRBV6-2 or TRBV6-3 and TRBJ1-1; 8 bases align to TRBD1. Germline V gene lookup returns CDR1 MNHEY and CDR2 SVGEGT. The CDR3 runs to 15 residues. V gave up 5 bases and J gave up 5 bases; unmatched junction bases: 10. CDR3 DNA: TGTGCCAGCAGTCGTACCCGGGACAGGCTAACTGAAGCTTTCTTT. This codes for CASSRTRDRLTEAFF.

The J gene is TRBJ2-1, the V gene TRBV4-2, with D possibly called TRBD1 or TRBD2 (6 bases each). CDR1 and CDR2 from the germline V gene are LGHNA and YNFKEQ. Between the trimmed V and J ends, which lost 0 bases and 4 bases, there was a span of 10 bases. The CDR3 contains 15 residues. Written as DNA, the CDR3 is TGTGCCAGCAGCCAAGACGGAGGGGGATACAATGAGCAGTTCTTC. Its protein product is CASSQDGGGYNEQFF.

This clonotype appeared many times. The rearrangement joins TRBV27 to TRBJ1-4; 7 bases are shared with TRBD1. The germline V gene encodes CDR1 MNHEY and CDR2 SMNVEV (reference sequence). CDR3 length equals 15 residues. Trimming cost V 6 bases and J 1 base; bases outside gene matches: 5. The CDR3 protein is CASSLRGGTNEKLFF. The CDR3 DNA follows: TGTGCCAGCAGCCTCAGGGGGGGAACTAATGAAAAACTGTTTTTT. The variable domain in full, with the rest retrieved from reference TRBV27 and TRBJ1-4, is EAQVTQNPRYLITVTGKKLTVTCSQNMNHEYMSWYRQDPGLGLRQIYYSMNVEVTDKGDVPEGYKVSRKEKRNFPLILESPSPNQTSLYFCASSLRGGTNEKLFFGSGTQLSVL.

This clonotype has more than one count but fewer than ten. The chain has TRBV6-5 and TRBJ2-5; D unclear. The V gene's germline CDR1 is MNHEY and CDR2 SVGAGI. This CDR3 comprises 15 residues. The ends were cut back, 2 bases at V and 2 bases at J, with 12 bases in the middle. The CDR3 sequence is CASSYPGLEQETQYF. As DNA, the CDR3 is TGTGCCAGCAGTTACCCAGGCCTTGAGCAAGAGACCCAGTACTTC.

This clonotype came up a few times. This CDR3 reads CASSSRDRGSEQYF. The CDR3 nucleotides are TGTGCCAGCAGCTCCCGGGACAGGGGCTCCGAGCAGTACTTC. The J gene is TRBJ2-7, the V gene TRBV7-6, with 10 bases matching TRBD1. CDR1 SGHVS and CDR2 FNYEAQ come from the germline V gene. The CDR3 consists of 14 residues. V gave up 4 bases and J gave up 6 bases; unmatched junction bases: 6.

A remark on this clonotype: Mismatch with germline at one junction end may stem from a read error. The J gene is TRBJ2-4, the V gene TRBV9, with TRBD1 matching 7 bases. Per the germline V gene, CDR1 is SGDLS and CDR2 is YYNGEE. There are 13 residues in the CDR3. DNA for the CDR3: TGCGCCAGCAGCATTGGGACAGAAAACATTCAGTACTTC. Residues: CASSIGTENIQYF.

This clonotype was detected a few times. V usage is TRBV6-1 and J usage is TRBJ2-3, with no clear D. The germline V gene has CDR1 MNHNS and CDR2 SASEGT. The CDR3 is made up of 16 amino acids. The V end lost 0 bases, the J end lost 2 bases, and 12 bases lay between the germline ends. Here the CDR3 reads CASSEALRKSTDTQYF. DNA for the CDR3: TGTGCCAGCAGTGAAGCTTTACGGAAATCCACAGATACGCAGTATTTT.

This clonotype was seen only a few times. V is TRBV4-1 and J is TRBJ2-3; TRBD1 aligns across 7 bases. V lost 4 bases to trimming and J lost 3 bases; unmatched junction nucleotides: 1. Germline CDR1 is MGHRA and CDR2 is YSYEKL. This CDR3 has 13 amino acids. In nucleotides, the CDR3 is TGCGCCAGCAGCCCCAGGGGGACAGATACGCAGTATTTT. Amino acid sequence: CASSPRGTDTQYF.

The chain couples TRBV5-1 to TRBJ2-3; D is ambiguous. From germline, CDR1 is SGHRS and CDR2 YFSETQ. This CDR3 is built from 16 residues. The V and J ends lost 2 bases and 1 base respectively, with 14 bases between them. CDR3 in DNA: TGCGCCAGCAGCTTACGGGCCCCCGGTCGCACAGATACGCAGTATTTT. Protein: CASSLRAPGRTDTQYF.

This clonotype was picked up many times. V is TRBV29-1 and J is TRBJ2-2; D not resolved. CDR1 is SQVTM and CDR2 is ANQGSEA in the germline V gene. Trimming cost V 3 bases and J 5 bases, with 4 bases left between them. The length of the CDR3 is 11 residues. CDR3 DNA: TGCAGCGTTGAGGGGACCGGGGAGCTGTTTTTT. Its translation: CSVEGTGELFF.